Each of the 18 T cell receptor beta chains below was sequenced from the same sample in a study of beta chain features in type 1 diabetes. Investigators reverse transcribed all isolated RNA, so they sequenced expressed TCRB transcripts. Assay used: immunoSEQ multiplex PCR; TCRdb lists only in-frame clones, some missing. The data hold about 930,000 clones, with around a sixth observed a single time. The sample consisted of naive CD4+ T cells from blood. Receptors were obtained from a woman aged 18-30 years in good health.

This clone was found many times. The chain recombines TRBV10-3 with TRBJ2-1; D perhaps matches TRBD2 (6 bases). V lost 11 bases and J lost 7, with 12 bases in between. CDR1 is ENHRY, CDR2 SYGVKD, per germline. This CDR3 region has 11 residues. The CDR3 loop is CAHGSYNEQFF. The CDR3 DNA follows: TGTGCCCACGGGAGTTATAATGAGCAGTTCTTC.

The V call is TRBV6-6, the J call TRBJ2-5, with a possible D match to TRBD1 (6 bases). CDR1 is MNHNY and CDR2 is SVGAGI in the germline V gene (reference sequence). The CDR3 is 16 residues long. The ends were cut back, 6 bases at V and 2 bases at J, with 19 bases in the middle. CDR3 sequence reads: CASRVTREQGQETQYF. The CDR3 DNA is TGTGCCAGCAGAGTTACCCGAGAACAGGGACAAGAGACCCAGTACTTC.

The V gene is TRBV2, the J gene TRBJ2-1; the match to TRBD2 covers 10 bases. Germline values: CDR1 SNHLY, CDR2 FYNNEI. The CDR3 is 14 amino acids. The V and J ends lost 8 bases and 5 bases, in that order; junction bases with no gene match: 6. The DNA of the CDR3 is TGTGCCAGCGAGCGGGAGGGTCGGAACAATGAGCAGTTCTTC. Its translation: CASEREGRNNEQFF.

This clone was observed a handful of times. The chain is built from TRBV7-3 and TRBJ1-1; 7 bases line up with TRBD1. The CDR3 has 14 residues. J gave up 5 bases and V 0 bases, and 3 bases lay outside the gene matches. The germline V gene encodes CDR1 SGHTA and CDR2 FQGTGA. The CDR3 nucleotides read TGTGCCAGCAGCTTAACCGGGACAGAAACTGAAGCTTTCTTT. Its translation: CASSLTGTETEAFF.

The chain carries TRBV9 and TRBJ2-7; tentatively, D is TRBD1 or TRBD2 (5 bases each). Trimming took off 4 bases at V and 4 bases at J, with 21 bases between the two ends. This CDR3 comprises 16 residues. CDR1 is SGDLS, CDR2 YYNGEE, per germline. CDR3 in amino acids: CASSTLPGQGVYEQYF. CDR3 sequence (DNA): TGTGCCAGCAGCACCCTTCCCGGGCAGGGAGTTTACGAGCAGTACTTC.

The chain recombines TRBV11-3 with TRBJ2-3; the D gene is possibly TRBD1 (5 bases). CDR3 length: 16 residues. The germline V gene has CDR1 SGHNT and CDR2 YENEEA. V was shortened by 2 bases and J by 0 bases, with 12 bases between the two germline ends. CDR3 residues: CASSLRGRASTDTQYF. CDR3 DNA sequence: TGTGCCAGCAGCTTAAGGGGTAGAGCTAGCACAGATACGCAGTATTTT.

The chain links TRBV6-6 to TRBJ2-2, with 11 positions matching TRBD2. Germline loops: CDR1 MNHNY, CDR2 SVGAGI (reference sequence). Trimming cost V 6 bases and J 4 bases; bases outside gene matches: 4. The CDR3 loop spans 15 amino acids. CDR3 bases: TGTGCCAGCAGCACTAGCGGGAGTAGCACCGGGGAGCTGTTTTTT. Translating gives CASSTSGSSTGELFF.

There are a few counts of this clone. V usage is TRBV7-2 and J usage is TRBJ2-5; D is unclear. V lost 5 bases to trimming and J lost 0 bases, with 13 bases between them. Germline CDR1 SGHTA, CDR2 FQGNSA. CDR3 length: 15 residues. DNA for the CDR3: TGTGCCAGCAGCCCGTGGCTTACCGACCAAGAGACCCAGTACTTC. Its protein is CASSPWLTDQETQYF.

The chain uses TRBV6-5 and TRBJ2-7, with D possibly TRBD2 on 5 matching bases. Germline CDR1 and CDR2: MNHEY and SVGAGI. V was clipped by 5 bases and J by 11 bases, with 16 bases between them. The CDR3 loop spans 12 amino acids. This CDR3 is CASSHGLSGEYF. The CDR3 DNA reads TGTGCCAGCAGTCATGGACTTTCCGGCGAGTACTTC.

This clone was counted a few times. The V and J genes are TRBV14 and TRBJ2-3; D unclear. V was clipped by 0 bases and J by 7 bases, with 5 bases between them. From germline, CDR1 is SGHDN and CDR2 FVKESK. This CDR3 contains 12 residues. The CDR3 region is CASSQDRNTQYF. DNA for the CDR3: TGTGCCAGCAGCCAAGATCGAAATACGCAGTATTTT.

This clone showed up just a few times. The chain is built from TRBV5-1 and TRBJ2-5; 13 positions agree with TRBD2. The CDR3 loop spans 14 amino acids. The V gene's germline CDR1 is SGHRS and CDR2 YFSETQ. After removal of 5 bases from V and 5 bases from J, the junction contained 3 bases not matched to a gene. CDR3 nucleotides: TGCGCCAGCAGGACTAGCGGGAGGACGGAGACCCAGTACTTC. It yields the protein CASRTSGRTETQYF.

This clone was found a few times. This specimen includes other DNA sequences encoding the same CDR3. CDR3 nucleotides: TGTGCCAGCAGCTTGGAGGGGATCTACGAGCAGTACTTC. Its protein is CASSLEGIYEQYF. The chain recombines TRBV5-6 with TRBJ2-7, with D maybe TRBD1 (5 bases). Between the trimmed V and J ends, which lost 0 bases and 3 bases, there was a span of 7 bases. This CDR3 is built from 13 residues. Per germline, CDR1 SGHDT and CDR2 YYEEEE.

This chain connects TRBV5-4 to TRBJ2-5; a possible D gene is TRBD2 (5 bases). Germline V gives CDR1 SGHNT, CDR2 YYREEE (reference sequence). Trimming took 5 bases from V and 4 from J, leaving 15 bases between them. The CDR3 totals 14 residues. The CDR3 loop is CASRSWLSGETQYF. CDR3 nucleotide sequence: TGTGCCAGCAGATCGTGGTTGAGCGGAGAGACCCAGTACTTC.

The V call is TRBV18, the J call TRBJ2-3; TRBD1 agrees at 9 bases. The V gene end was trimmed by 2 bases and the J gene end by 3 bases; junction bases not matched to a gene: 9. The CDR3 spans 17 residues. Germline V CDR1 and CDR2: KGHSH, LQKENI. For the CDR3, the DNA is TGTGCCAGCTCACCATGGGACAGGGATATTCGTACAGATACGCAGTATTTT. Translated, it gives CASSPWDRDIRTDTQYF. Supplemented by reference TRBV18 and TRBJ2-3, the full variable domain reads NAGVMQNPRHLVRRRGQEARLRCSPMKGHSHVYWYRQLPEEGLKFMVYLQKENIIDESGMPKERFSAEFPKEGPSILRIQQVVRGDSAAYFCASSPWDRDIRTDTQYFGPGTRLTVL.

The chain is built from TRBV7-2 and TRBJ2-4; maybe TRBD1 (6 bases). The CDR3 covers 18 residues. CDR1 is SGHTA and CDR2 is FQGNSA in the germline V gene. V dropped 5 bases and J dropped 0 bases, with 20 bases sitting between them. The CDR3 nucleotides read TGTGCCAGCAGCCCCACCGGGACACACAATTTAGCCAAAAACATTCAGTACTTC. Translating it yields CASSPTGTHNLAKNIQYF.

This clone turned up a few times. V and J are TRBV5-4 and TRBJ2-2, with 9 bases fitting TRBD1. V lost 1 base, J lost 10 bases, and 8 bases stayed unmatched. The CDR3 runs 15 residues. Germline V gives CDR1 SGHNT, CDR2 YYREEE (reference sequence). The CDR3 protein is CASSLIGWTGEELFF. The CDR3 region has the DNA TGTGCCAGCAGCTTGATTGGGTGGACAGGGGAGGAGCTGTTTTTT.

This clone was counted once. V usage is TRBV11-3 and J usage is TRBJ2-1, with 8 bases fitting TRBD1. The length of the CDR3 is 13 residues. V dropped 0 bases and J dropped 8; count of bases not matched to a gene: 0. Germline lookup yields CDR1 SGHNT and CDR2 YENEEA. The CDR3 bases are TGTGCCAGCAGCTTAGAACAGGGGGATGAGCAGTTCTTC. Its translation: CASSLEQGDEQFF.

This clone was picked up a small number of times. Here the CDR3 reads CASSLAPGDTEAFF. CDR3 coding DNA: TGTGCCAGCAGCTTAGCCCCAGGGGACACTGAAGCTTTCTTT. This sequence joins TRBV7-9 and TRBJ1-1; a weak D match, TRBD1 (6 bases). This CDR3 contains 14 residues. Germline CDR1 and CDR2: SEHNR and FQNEAQ (reference sequence). V lost 0 bases to trimming and J lost 3 bases, with 8 bases between them.